One sample yielded the 18 T cell receptor beta chains listed below, sequenced in a study of shared clonotypes between healthy human individuals. Data came from immunoSEQ multiplex PCR; TCRdb stores just in-frame clones and leaves some out. The sample has hundreds of thousands of clones; 74% are singletons. Sequences were obtained from memory CD4+ T cells sorted from blood. Subset here: CD45RA-negative fraction. Receptors originate from a woman aged 25-40 years in good health.

The gene calls are TRBV27 and TRBJ1-1; no firm D call. The germline V gene encodes CDR1 MNHEY and CDR2 SMNVEV (reference sequence). The CDR3 consists of 15 residues. Trimming took 3 bases from V and 7 from J, leaving 18 bases between them. The CDR3 here is CASSFWGHGGNEAFF. DNA for the CDR3: TGTGCCAGCAGTTTTTGGGGTCACGGAGGGAATGAAGCTTTCTTT.

This clone was seen a single time. The chain employs TRBV10-2 and TRBJ2-6; D ambiguous. The germline V and J ends were trimmed by 3 bases and 1 base, with 7 bases remaining between them. Germline-derived CDR1 and CDR2 are WSHSY and SAAADI. The CDR3 covers 15 residues. CDR3: CASSERRSGANVLTF. CDR3 in DNA: TGCGCCAGCAGTGAAAGGAGATCTGGGGCCAACGTCCTGACTTTC.

This chain connects TRBV18 to TRBJ2-2; 7 bases agree with TRBD1. With V trimmed by 3 bases and J by 3 bases, 7 bases remained unmatched. The germline CDR1 and CDR2 sequences are KGHSH and LQKENI. This CDR3 contains 16 residues. The CDR3 sequence is CASSPMAGGDTGELFF. As DNA, the CDR3 is TGTGCCAGCTCACCTATGGCAGGGGGAGACACCGGGGAGCTGTTTTTT.

This clone was seen repeatedly, ten times or more. The rearrangement uses TRBV7-9 and TRBJ2-7, with D hard to call. Looked up from germline, CDR1 is SEHNR and CDR2 is FQNEAQ (reference sequence). The CDR3 covers 14 residues. Trimming stripped 4 bases from V and 3 bases from J, with 13 bases between. This CDR3 reads CASSSAFEHYEQYF. For the CDR3, the DNA is TGTGCCAGCAGCTCCGCATTCGAGCACTACGAGCAGTACTTC. Drawing the rest from reference TRBV7-9 and TRBJ2-7, the complete variable domain is DTGVSQNPRHKITKRGQNVTFRCDPISEHNRLYWYRQTLGQGPEFLTYFQNEAQLEKSRLLSDRFSAERPKGSFSTLEIQRTEQGDSAMYLCASSSAFEHYEQYFGPGTRLTVT.

The CDR3 region is CASSPSGSRETQYF. Written as DNA, the CDR3 is TGTGCCAGCAGCCCTAGCGGGAGTCGAGAGACCCAGTACTTC. The chain employs TRBV27 and TRBJ2-5; 10 nucleotides align to TRBD2. V lost 6 bases to trimming and J lost 4 bases; unmatched junction nucleotides: 5. This CDR3 contains 14 residues. Germline CDR1 reads MNHEY; CDR2 reads SMNVEV (reference sequence).

V usage is TRBV11-2 and J usage is TRBJ2-1, with D tentatively TRBD2 (5 bases). CDR1 and CDR2 (germline): SGHAT, FQNNGV. The length of the CDR3 is 15 residues. The V and J ends lost 6 bases and 7 bases respectively, with 19 bases between them. In DNA, the CDR3 is TGTGCCAGCAGGCCCCGGGCGGGTTTACATAATGAGCAGTTCTTC. It encodes CASRPRAGLHNEQFF.

This clone was seen only once. J is TRBJ1-1 and V is TRBV6-6, with TRBD1 as a possible D gene (6 bases). V was pared by 4 bases and J by 4 bases, with 10 bases between. The CDR3 covers 13 residues. The germline gives CDR1 MNHNY, CDR2 SVGAGI (reference sequence). CDR3 residues: CASSLQGSTEAFF. DNA for the CDR3: TGTGCCAGCAGTTTACAGGGAAGCACTGAAGCTTTCTTT.

The chain employs TRBV28 and TRBJ2-7; the match to TRBD2 covers 7 bases. V shed 5 bases and J 7 bases; nucleotides not matched to a gene: 11. Germline CDR1 MDHEN, CDR2 SYDVKM. The CDR3 is 14 amino acids. The CDR3 spells CASSASGKIEEQYF. In DNA form, the CDR3 reads TGTGCCAGCAGTGCCAGCGGGAAGATAGAGGAGCAGTACTTC.

This clone appeared once. The rearrangement uses TRBV19 and TRBJ2-1, with a possible D match to TRBD2 (5 bases). Germline lookup yields CDR1 LNHDA and CDR2 SQIVND (reference sequence). The V end was cut by 0 bases, the J end by 11 bases, with 14 bases between. This CDR3 is 14 amino acids long. The CDR3 nucleotides are TGTGCCAGTAGTATAGAATCATCGGGAACCCAGCAGTTCTTC. Translating gives CASSIESSGTQQFF.

The chain uses TRBV27 and TRBJ2-1; D remains ambiguous. Germline values: CDR1 MNHEY, CDR2 SMNVEV (reference sequence). V shed 2 bases and J shed 5 bases, with 10 bases lying between them. The CDR3 has 14 residues. Written as DNA, the CDR3 is TGTGCCAGCAGTTTAAAAGAAGCGAACAATGAGCAGTTCTTC. Its translation is CASSLKEANNEQFF.

This clone occurred a few times. The rearrangement uses TRBV6-6 and TRBJ2-3; D may be TRBD2 (5 bases). The CDR3 contains 11 residues. V was pared by 5 bases and J by 5 bases, with 5 bases between. The germline CDR1 and CDR2 sequences are MNHNY and SVGAGI (reference sequence). CDR3 sequence (DNA): TGTGCCAGCAGTGGGAGAGATACGCAGTATTTT. This gives the protein CASSGRDTQYF.

Notes on this clone: Other DNA sequences in the sample encode the same CDR3. V gene TRBV27 combines with J gene TRBJ2-1; D uncertain. This CDR3 has 13 residues. Germline V gene data show CDR1 as MNHEY and CDR2 as SMNVEV (reference sequence). Trimming stripped 6 bases from V and 0 bases from J, with 6 bases between. The CDR3 region has the DNA TGTGCCAGCAGACTTAGCTCCTACAATGAGCAGTTCTTC. Translation gives CASRLSSYNEQFF.

The chain combines TRBV2 with TRBJ1-2; TRBD1 is a possible D gene (6 bases). Trimming left V 7 bases short and J 0 bases short, with 12 bases between. Germline loops: CDR1 SNHLY, CDR2 FYNNEI. This CDR3 comprises 14 residues. CDR3 DNA: TGTGCCAGCAAGGGGGGTCTAGCTAACTATGGCTACACCTTC. This codes for CASKGGLANYGYTF.

This sequence joins TRBV19 and TRBJ2-1; 9 bases map to TRBD1. The CDR3 consists of 16 residues. J was trimmed by 4 bases and V by 4 bases; bases with no gene match: 8. The germline gives CDR1 LNHDA, CDR2 SQIVND (reference sequence). The CDR3 sequence is CASSTSRDRAYNEQFF. The CDR3 coding sequence is TGTGCCAGTAGTACATCACGGGACAGGGCATACAATGAGCAGTTCTTC. The variable domain in full, with the rest retrieved from reference TRBV19 and TRBJ2-1, is DGGITQSPKYLFRKEGQNVTLSCEQNLNHDAMYWYRQDPGQGLRLIYYSQIVNDFQKGDIAEGYSVSREKKESFPLTVTSAQKNPTAFYLCASSTSRDRAYNEQFFGPGTRLTVL.

This clone was found a few times. The J gene is TRBJ2-1, the V gene TRBV7-2, with D uncertain. Per germline, CDR1 SGHTA and CDR2 FQGNSA. V was pared by 5 bases and J by 2 bases, with 16 bases between. CDR3 length: 16 residues. The CDR3 region is CASSPLTGNAYNEQFF. The CDR3 DNA reads as TGTGCCAGCAGCCCCCTGACTGGGAACGCCTACAATGAGCAGTTCTTC.

This chain uses TRBV28 with TRBJ1-1, with a weak D call TRBD1 (6 bases). CDR3 length equals 14 residues. Between the trimmed V and J ends, which lost 5 bases and 6 bases, there was a span of 16 bases. CDR1 is MDHEN, CDR2 SYDVKM, per germline. CDR3 sequence (DNA): TGTGCCAGCAGTGTCAACAGGGATCCGGCTGAAGCTTTCTTT. Translation gives CASSVNRDPAEAFF.

This chain joins TRBV7-9 and TRBJ1-2, with D tentatively TRBD1 (5 bases). V was pared by 6 bases and J by 4 bases, with 15 bases between. CDR3 size: 14 residues. From germline, CDR1 is SEHNR and CDR2 FQNEAQ (reference sequence). The CDR3 DNA reads TGTGCCAGCAGGGAAGCGGAGGGGAGCTATGGCTACACCTTC. The encoded protein is CASREAEGSYGYTF.

The chain joins TRBV7-9 to TRBJ2-3; 9 bases line up with TRBD2. The CDR3 is 15 residues long. CDR1 and CDR2 from the germline V gene are SEHNR and FQNEAQ (reference sequence). The CDR3 is CAGRGREGPTDTQYF. The CDR3, as DNA: TGTGCAGGACGGGGGCGGGAGGGACCGACAGATACGCAGTATTTT.